The 23 T cell receptor beta chains reported below all come from one sample, sequenced in a study of T cell responses to AZD1222 COVID-19 vaccine. Clones were sequenced by immunoSEQ multiplex PCR, and TCRdb holds only the in-frame ones, with some missing. The data contain around 130,000 clones, nearly 90% of them singletons. The sample consisted of peripheral blood, taken 28 days after the second AZD1222 dose. The receptors originated from an adult who received the AZD1222 COVID-19 vaccine.

The chain recombines TRBV6-5 with TRBJ1-6; D remains unclear. Per germline, CDR1 MNHEY and CDR2 SVGAGI. This CDR3 comprises 12 residues. V was trimmed by 6 bases and J by 9 bases, leaving 9 bases between them. CDR3 DNA: TGTGCCAGCAGGAAGGGTACTTCACCCCTCCACTTT. Translation: CASRKGTSPLHF.

Points on this clone: Other DNA sequences in the same sample also yield this CDR3. The rearrangement links TRBV18 to TRBJ1-1; 9 positions agree with TRBD1. CDR3 length: 15 amino acids. The trim removed 0 bases at V and 4 bases at J, leaving 3 bases unmatched. Germline loops: CDR1 KGHSH, CDR2 LQKENI. For the CDR3, the DNA is TGTGCCAGCTCACCACCGGGACAGGGACCCACTGAAGCTTTCTTT. Translated: CASSPPGQGPTEAFF. Combining the CDR3 with reference TRBV18 and TRBJ1-1 gives the whole variable domain NAGVMQNPRHLVRRRGQEARLRCSPMKGHSHVYWYRQLPEEGLKFMVYLQKENIIDESGMPKERFSAEFPKEGPSILRIQQVVRGDSAAYFCASSPPGQGPTEAFFGQGTRLTVV.

This clone has a handful of counts. This sequence joins TRBV3-1 (or the pseudogene TRBV3-2) and TRBJ1-6, with D possibly TRBD1 on 6 matching bases. The V end was cut by 4 bases, the J end by 4 bases, with 14 bases between. In germline, CDR1 is LGHDT, CDR2 YNNKEL (reference sequence). The CDR3 has 16 residues. CDR3 protein: CASSLRGGQYNSPLHF. The CDR3, as DNA: TGTGCCAGCAGCCTGAGGGGGGGACAATATAATTCACCCCTCCACTTT.

The chain has TRBV27 and TRBJ1-1; D is undetermined. The CDR3 has 12 residues. With 6 bases removed from V and 8 bases from J, the gap between germline ends came to 13 bases. Per germline, CDR1 MNHEY and CDR2 SMNVEV (reference sequence). CDR3 amino acids: CASSLIGGEAFF. The CDR3 DNA follows: TGTGCCAGCAGCCTGATAGGTGGAGAAGCTTTCTTT.

The chain links TRBV7-9 to TRBJ1-2, with 9 bases aligning to TRBD1. The CDR3 runs to 15 residues. Germline V gene sequence: CDR1 SEHNR, CDR2 FQNEAQ (reference sequence). With V trimmed by 5 bases and J by 5 bases, 9 bases remained unmatched. The CDR3 DNA is TGTGCCAGCAGCCTAGACTGGGACAGGGATTATGGCTACACCTTC. Translation: CASSLDWDRDYGYTF. Full variable domain (rest looked up from reference TRBV7-9 and TRBJ1-2): DTGVSQNPRHKITKRGQNVTFRCDPISEHNRLYWYRQTLGQGPEFLTYFQNEAQLEKSRLLSDRFSAERPKGSFSTLEIQRTEQGDSAMYLCASSLDWDRDYGYTFGSGTRLTVV.

This clone was counted a single time. CDR3 sequence (DNA): TGTGCCAGCAGTTCCGGGAGAGACTATGGCTACACCTTC. Translated, it gives CASSSGRDYGYTF. The chain is built from TRBV12-3 or TRBV12-4 and TRBJ1-2; D remains unclear. The CDR3 has 13 residues. Trimming shortened V by 4 bases and J by 3 bases, and 9 bases separated the two germline ends.

By frequency in the sample, this clone is medium-sized. V usage is TRBV5-1 and J usage is TRBJ2-2; D assignment may be TRBD1 or TRBD2 (6 bases each). With 0 bases removed from V and 6 bases from J, the gap between germline ends came to 12 bases. CDR1 and CDR2 (germline): SGHRS, YFSETQ. The CDR3 loop spans 15 amino acids. The DNA of the CDR3 is TGCGCCAGCAGCTTGGCCGGGGGCGTCGCCGGGGAGCTGTTTTTT. Protein: CASSLAGGVAGELFF. Full variable domain (rest looked up from reference TRBV5-1 and TRBJ2-2): KAGVTQTPRYLIKTRGQQVTLSCSPISGHRSVSWYQQTPGQGLQFLFEYFSETQRNKGNFPGRFSGRQFSNSRSEMNVSTLELGDSALYLCASSLAGGVAGELFFGEGSRLTVL.

V gene TRBV18 combines with J gene TRBJ1-1, with 7 bases matching TRBD1. This CDR3 contains 13 residues. V shed 6 bases, J shed 7 bases, and the junction held 8 bases outside the gene matches. Germline lookup yields CDR1 KGHSH and CDR2 LQKENI. The chain's CDR3 is CASSLGTASEAFF. DNA for the CDR3: TGTGCCAGCTCCCTAGGGACAGCCAGTGAAGCTTTCTTT.

The V call is TRBV5-1, the J call TRBJ2-1; D ambiguous. The germline gives CDR1 SGHRS, CDR2 YFSETQ. The V end lost 3 bases, the J end lost 2 bases, and 9 bases lay between the germline ends. The CDR3 spans 14 residues. CDR3 amino acids: CASSSESTYNEQFF. In DNA form, the CDR3 reads TGCGCCAGCAGCTCAGAGTCAACCTACAATGAGCAGTTCTTC. Complete variable domain (other parts from reference TRBV5-1 and TRBJ2-1): KAGVTQTPRYLIKTRGQQVTLSCSPISGHRSVSWYQQTPGQGLQFLFEYFSETQRNKGNFPGRFSGRQFSNSRSEMNVSTLELGDSALYLCASSSESTYNEQFFGPGTRLTVL.

The J gene is TRBJ1-5, the V gene TRBV19; the D is unclear. Germline loops: CDR1 LNHDA, CDR2 SQIVND (reference sequence). With 7 bases removed from V and 9 bases from J, the gap between germline ends came to 19 bases. There are 14 residues in the CDR3. CDR3 loop: CASTNVAAQRPQHF. The CDR3 DNA sequence: TGTGCCAGTACCAATGTGGCAGCCCAACGGCCCCAGCATTTT.

This chain connects TRBV4-3 to TRBJ1-1; D perhaps matches TRBD1 (6 bases). The V end was cut by 4 bases, the J end by 5 bases, with 14 bases between. This CDR3 contains 14 residues. Germline V gene lookup returns CDR1 LGHNA and CDR2 YSLEER. The CDR3 sequence is CASSRTQGRTEAFF. Written as DNA, the CDR3 is TGCGCCAGCAGCCGGACTCAGGGGAGAACTGAAGCTTTCTTT.

This sequence joins TRBV4-2 and TRBJ2-7, with 7 bases lining up with TRBD2. This CDR3 spans 16 amino acids. V trimming: 0 bases; J trimming: 4 bases; junction bases outside the gene matches: 9. CDR1 and CDR2 from the germline V gene are LGHNA and YNFKEQ. The CDR3 DNA follows: TGTGCCAGCAGCCAAGAGGAAGGGAGGGCCTTTTACGAGCAGTACTTC. The encoded protein is CASSQEEGRAFYEQYF.

The J gene is TRBJ2-7, the V gene TRBV6-5, with D unclear. This CDR3 spans 11 amino acids. The V end lost 6 bases, the J end lost 8 bases, and 11 bases lay between the germline ends. Germline loops: CDR1 MNHEY, CDR2 SVGAGI. In DNA, the CDR3 is TGTGCCAGCAGACGACGACTCAAGCAGTACTTC. Encoded protein: CASRRRLKQYF.

The chain carries TRBV20-1 and TRBJ2-7; 11 nucleotides match TRBD2. The CDR3 has 16 residues. Per the germline V gene, CDR1 is DFQATT and CDR2 is SNEGSKA (reference sequence). V gave up 3 bases and J gave up 6 bases; unmatched junction bases: 13. CDR3 loop: CSASSLAGGRGLEQYF. CDR3 DNA: TGCAGTGCTAGTAGCCTAGCGGGAGGTAGGGGACTCGAGCAGTACTTC.

J is TRBJ2-5 and V is TRBV6-2 or TRBV6-3; TRBD1 matches at 11 bases. Losses at the gene ends were 2 bases for V and 4 bases for J; bases not matched to a gene: 6. The CDR3 runs 16 residues. CDR1 and CDR2 (germline): MNHEY, SVGEGT. CDR3 nucleotide sequence: TGTGCCAGCAGTTACGGGGGACAGGGGGGCAGAGAGACCCAGTACTTC. Translating gives CASSYGGQGGRETQYF.

The CDR3 reads CSVRPGGSDYGYTF. The CDR3 nucleotides read TGCAGCGTACGACCGGGGGGATCGGACTATGGCTACACCTTC. The chain carries TRBV29-1 and TRBJ1-2; TRBD1 is a possible D gene (5 bases). CDR3 size: 14 residues. V lost 6 bases, J lost 3 bases, and 17 bases lay in between. CDR1 SQVTM and CDR2 ANQGSEA come from the germline V gene.

The chain couples TRBV18 to TRBJ2-3; D perhaps matches TRBD2 (5 bases). V lost 3 bases, J lost 2 bases, and 6 bases lay in between. The CDR3 contains 13 residues. In germline, CDR1 is KGHSH, CDR2 LQKENI. CDR3 amino acids: CASSPDFTDTQYF. The CDR3 DNA reads as TGTGCCAGCTCACCGGACTTCACAGATACGCAGTATTTT. The full variable domain, with the rest looked up from reference TRBV18 and TRBJ2-3, is NAGVMQNPRHLVRRRGQEARLRCSPMKGHSHVYWYRQLPEEGLKFMVYLQKENIIDESGMPKERFSAEFPKEGPSILRIQQVVRGDSAAYFCASSPDFTDTQYFGPGTRLTVL.

V and J are TRBV7-2 and TRBJ2-7, with D maybe TRBD2 (5 bases). V was clipped by 10 bases and J by 6 bases, with 16 bases between them. Germline V gives CDR1 SGHTA, CDR2 FQGNSA. This CDR3 has 12 residues. The CDR3, as DNA: TGTGCCATTACCCCCACGGGAAGCGAGCAGTACTTC. It translates to CAITPTGSEQYF. The variable domain in full, completed from reference TRBV7-2 and TRBJ2-7, reads GAGVSQSPSNKVTEKGKDVELRCDPISGHTALYWYRQSLGQGLEFLIYFQGNSAPDKSGLPSDRFSAERTGGSVSTLTIQRTQQEDSAVYLCAITPTGSEQYFGPGTRLTVT.

CDR3 sequence reads: CASSLGPSGGETQYF. The CDR3 bases are TGTGCCAGCAGCTTAGGCCCTAGCGGGGGTGAGACCCAGTACTTC. This sequence joins TRBV7-6 and TRBJ2-5; 10 bases map to TRBD2. The V gene's germline CDR1 is SGHVS and CDR2 FNYEAQ. CDR3 length equals 15 residues. After removal of 1 base from V and 5 bases from J, the junction contained 4 bases not matched to a gene.

The chain combines TRBV9 with TRBJ1-2; D call uncertain. Germline CDR1 is SGDLS and CDR2 is YYNGEE. The CDR3 totals 14 residues. Between the trimmed V and J ends, which lost 0 bases and 7 bases, there was a span of 13 bases. The CDR3 region has the DNA TGTGCCAGCAGCGTAGGCGGGAATCGGGGTGGCTACACCTTC. Translation gives CASSVGGNRGGYTF.

The V gene is TRBV4-2, the J gene TRBJ1-4, with D perhaps matching TRBD1 (6 bases). Trimming cost V 2 bases and J 10 bases, with 17 bases left between them. This CDR3 is 15 amino acids long. Germline values: CDR1 LGHNA, CDR2 YNFKEQ. CDR3 loop: CASSQLQGNSRKLFF. The CDR3 DNA reads TGTGCCAGCAGCCAACTACAGGGAAACTCCCGAAAACTGTTTTTT.

This chain joins TRBV6-5 and TRBJ2-3; D is unresolved. CDR3 size: 12 residues. Per the germline V gene, CDR1 is MNHEY and CDR2 is SVGAGI. With 4 bases removed from V and 6 bases from J, the gap between germline ends came to 8 bases. The CDR3 here is CASSSPWDTQYF. The CDR3 DNA is TGTGCCAGCAGTTCGCCCTGGGATACGCAGTATTTT.

The chain combines TRBV7-9 with TRBJ2-4, with TRBD2 identical over 10 bases. The V gene's germline CDR1 is SEHNR and CDR2 FQNEAQ (reference sequence). The CDR3 covers 14 residues. Trimming removed 5 bases from V and 11 bases from J; junction bases left unmatched: 9. Here the CDR3 DNA reads TGTGCCAGCAGCCCATTAGCGGGAGGAAGAGTTCAGTACTTC. Its protein product is CASSPLAGGRVQYF.